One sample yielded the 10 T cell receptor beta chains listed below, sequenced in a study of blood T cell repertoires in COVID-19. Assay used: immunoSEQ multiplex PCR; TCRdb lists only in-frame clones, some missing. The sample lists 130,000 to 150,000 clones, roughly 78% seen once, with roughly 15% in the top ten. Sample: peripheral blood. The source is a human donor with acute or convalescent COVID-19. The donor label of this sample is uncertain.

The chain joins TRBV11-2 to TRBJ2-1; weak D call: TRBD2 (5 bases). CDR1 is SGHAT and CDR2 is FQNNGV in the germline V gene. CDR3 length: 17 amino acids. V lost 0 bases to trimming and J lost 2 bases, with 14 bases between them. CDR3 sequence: CASSLDREKRPYNEQFF. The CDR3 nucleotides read TGTGCCAGCAGCTTAGATAGGGAGAAGCGGCCCTACAATGAGCAGTTCTTC.

The CDR3 sequence is CASSAPQGVETQYF. The CDR3 DNA follows: TGTGCCAGCAGCGCACCACAGGGTGTGGAGACCCAGTACTTC. The gene calls are TRBV5-4 and TRBJ2-5; TRBD1 is a possible D gene (6 bases). Germline-derived CDR1 and CDR2 are SGHNT and YYREEE (reference sequence). Between the trimmed V and J ends, which lost 4 bases and 5 bases, there was a span of 15 bases. CDR3 length: 14 amino acids.

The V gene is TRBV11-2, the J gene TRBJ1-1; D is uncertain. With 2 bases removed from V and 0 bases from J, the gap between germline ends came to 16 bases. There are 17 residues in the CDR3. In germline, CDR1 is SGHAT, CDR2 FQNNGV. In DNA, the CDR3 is TGTGCCAGCAGCTTAACGGGAACCCCGGCAGTGAACACTGAAGCTTTCTTT. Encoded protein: CASSLTGTPAVNTEAFF.

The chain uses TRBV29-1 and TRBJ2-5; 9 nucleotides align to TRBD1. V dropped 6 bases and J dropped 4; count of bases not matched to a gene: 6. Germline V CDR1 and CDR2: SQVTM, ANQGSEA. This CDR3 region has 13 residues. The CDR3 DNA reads TGCAGCGTCCCGGACAGGGGTCGAGAGACCCAGTACTTC. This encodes CSVPDRGRETQYF. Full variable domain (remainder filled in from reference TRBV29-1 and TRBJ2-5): SAVISQKPSRDICQRGTSLTIQCQVDSQVTMMFWYRQQPGQSLTLIATANQGSEATYESGFVIDKFPISRPNLTFSTLTVSNMSPEDSSIYLCSVPDRGRETQYFGPGTRLLVL.

The CDR3 loop is CASSLDRVDYGYTF. The DNA of the CDR3 is TGCGCCAGCAGCTTGGACAGGGTGGACTATGGCTACACCTTC. The chain combines TRBV5-1 with TRBJ1-2, with a possible D match to TRBD1 (6 bases). CDR3 length: 14 residues. Germline assignment: CDR1 SGHRS and CDR2 YFSETQ. The ends were cut back, 0 bases at V and 3 bases at J, with 9 bases in the middle.

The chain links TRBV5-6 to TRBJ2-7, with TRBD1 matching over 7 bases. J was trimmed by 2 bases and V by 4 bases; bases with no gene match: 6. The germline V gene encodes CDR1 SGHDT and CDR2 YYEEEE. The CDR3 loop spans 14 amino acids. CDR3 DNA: TGTGCCAGCAGCGCGCAGGGGGTCACCTACGAGCAGTACTTC. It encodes CASSAQGVTYEQYF.

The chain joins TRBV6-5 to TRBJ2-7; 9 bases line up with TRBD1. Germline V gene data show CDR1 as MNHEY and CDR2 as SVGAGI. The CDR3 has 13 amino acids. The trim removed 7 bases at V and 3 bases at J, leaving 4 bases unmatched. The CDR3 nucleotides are TGTGCCAGCACTCGACAGGGGGTCTACGAGCAGTACTTC. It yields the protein CASTRQGVYEQYF.

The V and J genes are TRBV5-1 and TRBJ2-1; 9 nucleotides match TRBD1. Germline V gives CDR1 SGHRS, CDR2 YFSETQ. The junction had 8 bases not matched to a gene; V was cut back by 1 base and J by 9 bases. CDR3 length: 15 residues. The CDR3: CASSLLGDRAAEQFF. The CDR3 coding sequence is TGCGCCAGCAGCTTGCTCGGGGACAGGGCTGCTGAGCAGTTCTTC.

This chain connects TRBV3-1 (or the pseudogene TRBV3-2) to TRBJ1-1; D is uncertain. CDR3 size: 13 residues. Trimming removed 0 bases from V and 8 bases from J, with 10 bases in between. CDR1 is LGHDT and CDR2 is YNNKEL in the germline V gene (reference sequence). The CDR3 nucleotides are TGTGCCAGCAGCCAAGATCCTCGGGGAGAAGCTTTCTTT. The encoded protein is CASSQDPRGEAFF.

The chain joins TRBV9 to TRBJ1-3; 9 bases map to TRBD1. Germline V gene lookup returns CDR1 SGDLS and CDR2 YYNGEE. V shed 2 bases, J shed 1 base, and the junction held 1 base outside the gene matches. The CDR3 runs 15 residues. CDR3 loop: CASSVGQGSGNTIYF. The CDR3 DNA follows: TGTGCCAGCAGCGTCGGACAGGGGTCTGGAAACACCATATATTTT.